Described below is a single T cell receptor (beta chain) sequence and its context. The target of this receptor is not known. Base qualities are not recorded, but no much larger clone differs from it by a single base. The cohort was made up of under 800 healthy bone marrow donors. Cohort members were all nominally healthy when sampled, although unrecorded immune exposures were likely present. The donor was CMV seronegative and was included in the group of several hundred seronegative cohort members. A peripheral blood sample was provided by each donor, and peripheral blood mononuclear cells were used for TCR beta sequencing. The Qiagen DNeasy Blood Extraction Kit was used to extract genomic DNA from the blood cell samples. The sample is drawn from a study of cytomegalovirus exposure and HLA in healthy donors (dated by TCRdb to about 2017). About the full investigation: An earlier analysis of approximately 590 of the donors reported 276 Gb of sequence data and around 110 million unique TCR beta sequences from 150 million to 200 million T cells. The study was designed to test whether signatures of past pathogen exposure could be identified by cataloging public T cell receptors. To predict cytomegalovirus infection status, the study brought together high-throughput TCR immunosequencing, statistical association of individual TCRs with disease status, and machine learning. A later analysis re-examined previously published TCR beta repertoires from about 670 donors and added high-resolution HLA genotyping to investigate patterns of TCR occurrence. An early release covering 550 to 700 HLA-typed donors comprised about 300 gigabases of sequencing data and tens of millions of unique TCR sequences. An earlier analysis of approximately 640 of the donors applied high-throughput TCR beta sequencing to assess whether each TCR beta V gene segment acted as functional or pseudogenic. Among roughly 400 genotyped donors of the cohort, an average of roughly 240,000 unique TCR beta nucleotide sequences were sequenced per donor, approximately 20% of them non-productive. All discovery cohort repertoires had been generated using a single sequencing platform. Along with the approximately 670-subject first cohort, a separate validation cohort of around 120 different subjects was used. The study profiled the T cell repertoires of 500 to 800 subjects by immunosequencing and related them to cytomegalovirus serostatus. Genome-wide SNP genotypes for about 60% of the roughly 700 donors were used in a later genetic analysis, which treated that subset as a discovery cohort. Donor age, sex, ethnicity and CMV serostatus were compiled alongside the repertoire data. Four or five DR-DQ haplotypes were handled as single units for association and clustering because linkage in the cohort was strong. HLA typing included class I and class II loci at four-digit resolution. Among the roughly 400 genotyped donors, approximately 76% belonged to the genetic ancestry cluster associated with self-reported Caucasian donors. Typing coverage varied by locus: about 629-640 donors for A, B, C, DRB1 and DQB1; 500 to 550 for DQA1; about 590 for DPA1; about 450 for DPB1. In the later analysis, no new phenotypic data were used to find candidate immune exposures; instead, reliance was placed on TCR beta sequences and their occurrence across donors.

Library preparation was by the immunoSEQ multiplex PCR assay. For the multiplex PCR, a mixture combining 60 forward primers for TCR Vbeta segments and 13 reverse primers for TCR Jbeta segments was used. The CDR3 region of rearranged TCR beta genes was amplified from genomic DNA with a multiplex PCR assay. On the Illumina HiSeq System, the amplified TCR beta libraries were sequenced as 87-base-pair reads. As for the original processing: Across the roughly 600 repertoires, a later analysis counted tens of millions of unique TCR beta chains, some 11 million of which were shared by at least two donors. A nearest-neighbor algorithm error-corrected the raw reads and collapsed the reads into unique sequences, merging closely related sequences to remove PCR and sequencing errors. Alignment of CDR3 sequences to IMGT reference sequences was used to assign V, D and J gene segments. For a sequence to be retained, a match of at least six nucleotides to both a V gene segment and a J gene segment was required. A rearrangement counted as productive if the CDR3 had no stop codons and remained in frame with V and J, and every other rearrangement counted as non-productive. CDR3 was defined by IMGT convention, running from the second conserved V-encoded cysteine to the conserved J-encoded phenylalanine. The earlier analysis of 587 of the donors excluded sequences that lacked an unambiguous match to a single V gene segment. An earlier analysis of fewer than 750 of the donors classified V segments as functional when productive rearrangements were above 56.7% and as segregating when the standard deviation between donors was above 5%. A statistical classification framework was built to diagnose cytomegalovirus status from the catalog of TCR beta chain sequences. In a later analysis, V and J genes were assigned by comparing TCR nucleotide sequences against IMGT/GENE-DB human TR gene sequences. The TCRdist pipeline was used in a later analysis to assign CDR3 sequences and most-parsimonious VDJ recombination scenarios. In a later analysis, each TCR beta chain was defined by its CDR3 amino acid sequence together with its V-gene family, and reads lacking a unique V-gene family were excluded. In a later analysis, 450 to 600 highly shared, low-generation-probability nucleotide sequences were removed to address suspected cross-contamination and a sequencing artifact. For each public chain, a later analysis derived a clonal expansion index from normalized ranks of inferred template counts within each repertoire. In a later analysis, generation probabilities were computed with a VDJ recombination model fitted to out-of-frame rearrangements, and the resulting probabilities were checked against IGoR. In a later analysis, TCR-TCR, TCR-HLA and TCR-CMV co-occurrence was scored with hypergeometric tests, and a repertoire-size bias correction was applied to TCR pairs. In a later analysis, false discovery rates were estimated by permuting HLA or CMV assignments 20 times. In a later analysis, co-occurring TCRs were grouped using DBSCAN, with TCRdist sequence similarity added in when clustering inside HLA-allele-positive subsets. Co-occurrence clustering excluded repertoires with fewer than 30,000 or more than 120,000 public chains, plus five with anomalous nucleotide sharing. TCRdb limited this immuneACCESS table to in-frame rearrangements with V and J called. A share of clones is missing; checked studies link under half to unresolved V genes, and the rest is unexplained. The V and J calls and clone size were taken over from that table, and D and trimming were inferred from the DNA. The sample table shows 250,000 to 350,000 clones, and about 90% are seen once. The ten largest clones add up to around 2.1% of the sample.

Broader findings and caveats from the paper: In a later analysis, HLA-associated TCR beta chains showed more clonal expansion and lower generation probabilities than non-associated chains that were equally common. The classifier was reported to diagnose cytomegalovirus status with high specificity and sensitivity in both the original cohort and the validation cohort. Strong co-occurrence of HLA alleles, especially DR and DQ, made assigning TCR associations to individual alleles difficult. Correlated functional status among segregating V segments might be attributable to linkage disequilibrium, but an unknown experimental factor could not be ruled out. Most TCR sequences were seen in very few donors, while some public TCRs were found in many individuals. A later genetic analysis reported fewer N-insertions in productive TCRs among donors in an Asian-associated ancestry cluster than the roughly 700-donor mean. Because counts were too low, more than 15 rarely observed V segments, including chromosome 9 orphons, were left out of the earlier analysis of 587 of the donors. Most CMV-associated TCR beta chains appeared to be HLA-restricted in a later analysis, and the HLA associations seemed to be driven largely by CMV exposure. In a later analysis, some 18,000 TCR beta sequences were associated with specific HLA alleles at a false discovery rate of 0.05. The cohort was sequenced for TCR beta chains only, and without alpha or paired-chain data the features that could be detected were limited. For the cohort, immune exposure information was limited to CMV serostatus. Three of the identified cytomegalovirus-associated TCR beta chains were confirmed in vitro to be specific for cytomegalovirus antigens. Because some donors lacked HLA typing at each locus, the association tests relied only on the typed subset. Presence/absence analyses assumed roughly uniform sequencing depth across donors, an assumption that may not hold. A further reported finding was that TCR beta sequences accurately predicted the HLA-A and HLA-B alleles for most subjects in the first cohort. According to a later analysis, TCR association rates differed among HLA loci, with DRB1 alleles showing the most associated TCRs and HLA-C alleles showing the fewest. According to a later analysis, parvovirus B19, influenza, CMV and Epstein-Barr virus appeared linked to several top co-occurrence clusters. A group of highly shared sequence variants was considered likely to be a technical artifact of the sequencing pipeline. It was suggested by the authors that the approach could potentially be generalized to other disease states and immunological phenotypes. Some IMGT-functional V segments, including TRBV6-2 and TRBV6-3, could not be told apart with the 87-base-pair reads, so those segments were excluded. In an earlier analysis of some 550 of the donors, most TCR beta V segments were observed in productive rearrangements about 87% or about 30% of the time, broadly matching IMGT annotations. V-gene and J-gene trimming of TCR beta chains was associated with a missense DCLRE1C variant in a later genetic analysis, and the association was replicated in an independent cohort. The study listed approximately 150 TCR beta chains as associated with cytomegalovirus.

Including cysteine and phenylalanine, the CDR3 has 12 amino acids. The CDR3 DNA has 36 bases and is translated from base 1. Trimming costs V 2 bases and J 8 bases, and their ends lie 7 bases apart. CDR1 and CDR2 were assigned from the germline V gene as MNHEY and SVGAGI. The source of this sequence is a woman aged 18-29 years in good health and CMV-seronegative. The chain is encoded by TRBV6-5 joined to TRBJ2-4; no D segment can be confidently identified. Sequenced input: PBMCs. The DNA reads as follows: TGTGCCAGCAGTTACCGGTTGGACATTCAGTACTTC. This sequence encodes CASSYRLDIQYF.